Each of the 26 T cell receptor beta chains below was sequenced from the same sample in a study of T cells in Graves' hyperthyroidism and ophthalmopathy. RNA transcripts served as the template for amplifying TCR beta CDR3 regions. HTBI primers were the set used in a first-round RT-PCR of the TCR CDR3. MiXCR, run by TCRdb on the multiplex PCR reads, gives a single entry per CDR3 protein. The repertoire holds approximately 400,000 distinct CDR3 sequences, with roughly 14% as singletons. The source material was blood. The source is a woman aged 60-70 years with Graves' hyperthyroidism.

This clonotype occurred many times. This chain joins TRBV20-1 and TRBJ1-2; TRBD1 might be the D (5 bases). The V gene's germline CDR1 is DFQATT and CDR2 SNEGSKA (reference sequence). The CDR3 length is 15 residues. Between the trimmed V and J ends, which lost 0 bases and 4 bases, there was a span of 15 bases. The CDR3 DNA reads as TGCAGTGCTAGAGATCGGCAGGGCGCGGGCTATGGCTACACCTTC. As protein: CSARDRQGAGYGYTF.

This clonotype was detected many times. This chain joins TRBV20-1 and TRBJ1-2; 11 bases are shared with TRBD1. Germline loops: CDR1 DFQATT, CDR2 SNEGSKA (reference sequence). The CDR3 contains 14 residues. V shed 3 bases, J shed 5 bases, and the junction held 5 bases outside the gene matches. The CDR3 DNA sequence: TGCAGTGCTAGGGACAGGGGGCTTTTATATGGCTACACCTTC. This codes for CSARDRGLLYGYTF.

This clonotype was observed a handful of times. The chain has TRBV12-5 and TRBJ2-3; 7 nucleotides line up with TRBD1. Germline V gene data show CDR1 as LGHNT and CDR2 as FRNRAP. V was clipped by 6 bases and J by 2 bases; unmatched bases: 2. CDR3 length: 13 residues. The CDR3 loop is CASGQGDTDTQYF. The CDR3 DNA is TGTGCTAGTGGGCAGGGGGACACAGATACGCAGTATTTT.

This clonotype showed up many times. This sequence joins TRBV2 and TRBJ1-2; the D gene is possibly TRBD1 (6 bases). This CDR3 is built from 14 residues. Trimming removed 6 bases from V and 0 bases from J, with 11 bases in between. Germline assignment: CDR1 SNHLY and CDR2 FYNNEI. This CDR3 is CASRRGATNYGYTF. DNA for the CDR3: TGTGCCAGCAGGAGGGGGGCCACTAACTATGGCTACACCTTC. Filled out from reference TRBV2 and TRBJ1-2, the complete variable domain reads EPEVTQTPSHQVTQMGQEVILRCVPISNHLYFYWYRQILGQKVEFLVSFYNNEISEKSEIFDDQFSVERPDGSNFTLKIRSTKLEDSAMYFCASRRGATNYGYTFGSGTRLTVV.

The chain recombines TRBV19 with TRBJ2-7, with 12 bases aligning to TRBD2. The CDR3 sequence is 16 residues long. V lost 5 bases, J lost 1 base, and 6 bases stayed unmatched. Germline-derived CDR1 and CDR2 are LNHDA and SQIVND (reference sequence). The CDR3 protein is CASSLRTSGNSYEQYF. The CDR3 region has the DNA TGTGCCAGTAGTCTACGGACTAGCGGGAATTCCTACGAGCAGTACTTC.

This clonotype was observed a handful of times. The chain has TRBV30 and TRBJ2-2; D may be TRBD1 or TRBD2 (5 bases each). The CDR3 sequence is 14 residues long. Deletions cut 0 bases from V and 3 bases from J, with 8 bases between. From germline, CDR1 is GTSNPN and CDR2 SVGIG (reference sequence). The CDR3 DNA reads as TGTGCCTGGAGTGTTCTGGGACACACCGGGGAGCTGTTTTTT. Protein product: CAWSVLGHTGELFF.

The chain has TRBV5-6 and TRBJ1-2; D is ambiguous. Trimming stripped 0 bases from V and 2 bases from J, with 11 bases between. The CDR3 is 15 residues long. CDR1 and CDR2 from the germline V gene are SGHDT and YYEEEE. The CDR3 sequence is CASSLDSIVNYGYTF. Written as DNA, the CDR3 is TGTGCCAGCAGCTTGGATAGCATCGTAAACTATGGCTACACCTTC.

There are a few counts of this clonotype. The chain recombines TRBV25-1 with TRBJ2-7; no definite D call. The V and J ends lost 6 bases and 3 bases respectively, with 12 bases between them. Germline V gene sequence: CDR1 MGHDK, CDR2 SYGVNS. CDR3 length equals 13 residues. The CDR3 loop reads CASRDRVSYEQYF. Written as DNA, the CDR3 is TGTGCCAGCAGAGACCGGGTCAGCTACGAGCAGTACTTC.

This clonotype showed up many times. V usage is TRBV6-6 and J usage is TRBJ1-1; D is unresolved. Germline assignment: CDR1 MNHNY and CDR2 SVGAGI (reference sequence). CDR3 size: 16 residues. V dropped 0 bases and J dropped 6 bases, with 17 bases sitting between them. The CDR3 sequence is CASSYSLRVQPSEAFF. CDR3 bases: TGTGCCAGCAGTTACTCACTCCGGGTCCAACCCTCTGAAGCTTTCTTT.

This clonotype was counted between two and nine times. Possible read error: a much larger clone is one base away. The CDR3 loop reads CASSVDGAANSGNTIYF. The CDR3 bases are TGTGCCAGTAGTGTAGATGGGGCGGCGAACTCTGGAAACACCATATATTTT. The V call is TRBV19, the J call TRBJ1-3, with a tentative D call TRBD1 (5 bases). Germline V lookup: CDR1 LNHDA, CDR2 SQIVND (reference sequence). This CDR3 contains 17 residues.

The J gene is TRBJ2-7, the V gene TRBV20-1; 7 bases are a match to TRBD2. The CDR3 runs to 13 residues. Losses at the gene ends were 3 bases for V and 5 bases for J; bases not matched to a gene: 7. In germline, CDR1 is DFQATT, CDR2 SNEGSKA (reference sequence). CDR3 loop: CSASRAGLNEQYF. The CDR3 nucleotides read TGCAGTGCTAGTCGAGCGGGACTAAACGAGCAGTACTTC.

There are many counts of this clonotype. The rearrangement uses TRBV5-1 and TRBJ2-3; 12 bases match TRBD2. The CDR3 loop spans 18 amino acids. Looked up from germline, CDR1 is SGHRS and CDR2 is YFSETQ. The V gene end was trimmed by 0 bases and the J gene end by 6 bases; junction bases not matched to a gene: 11. CDR3 coding DNA: TGCGCCAGCAGCTTGGTAGGGCTAGCGGGAGGGCCCGGCGATACGCAGTATTTT. Its translation: CASSLVGLAGGPGDTQYF. Variable domain in full (rest from reference TRBV5-1 and TRBJ2-3): KAGVTQTPRYLIKTRGQQVTLSCSPISGHRSVSWYQQTPGQGLQFLFEYFSETQRNKGNFPGRFSGRQFSNSRSEMNVSTLELGDSALYLCASSLVGLAGGPGDTQYFGPGTRLTVL.

The chain joins TRBV4-1 to TRBJ1-2; a possible D gene is TRBD1 (5 bases). The germline gives CDR1 MGHRA, CDR2 YSYEKL. This CDR3 comprises 13 residues. The V and J ends lost 2 bases and 4 bases respectively, with 8 bases between them. The CDR3: CASSQNGGYGYTF. The CDR3 DNA sequence: TGCGCCAGCAGCCAAAACGGGGGCTATGGCTACACCTTC.

The table lists this clonotype with many counts. The V and J genes are TRBV20-1 and TRBJ2-1, with 10 bases aligning to TRBD2. The V gene end was trimmed by 3 bases and the J gene end by 7 bases; junction bases not matched to a gene: 0. The germline V gene encodes CDR1 DFQATT and CDR2 SNEGSKA (reference sequence). The CDR3 consists of 12 residues. In DNA, the CDR3 is TGCAGTGCTAGGACTAGCGGGAATGAGCAGTTCTTC. This encodes CSARTSGNEQFF.

Many counts were recorded for this clonotype. The V and J genes are TRBV6-1 and TRBJ1-3, with a weak D call TRBD1 (5 bases). The CDR3 loop spans 16 amino acids. From germline, CDR1 is MNHNS and CDR2 SASEGT. Trimming shortened V by 6 bases and J by 0 bases, and 15 bases separated the two germline ends. The CDR3 nucleotides are TGTGCCAGCAGGGCCACGGGACGGAACTCTGGAAACACCATATATTTT. Protein sequence: CASRATGRNSGNTIYF.

This clonotype was detected a few times. This chain connects TRBV2 to TRBJ2-5; D gene uncertain. The germline V gene has CDR1 SNHLY and CDR2 FYNNEI. V shed 3 bases and J shed 2 bases, with 10 bases lying between them. This CDR3 contains 14 residues. The CDR3 region is CASSDLWKQETQYF. Here the CDR3 DNA reads TGTGCCAGCAGTGATCTGTGGAAACAAGAGACCCAGTACTTC.

This clonotype was observed at least ten times. This chain connects TRBV18 to TRBJ2-3; 13 bases are shared with TRBD2. J gave up 2 bases and V 10 bases, and 6 bases lay outside the gene matches. The CDR3 is 15 residues long. Germline CDR1 reads KGHSH; CDR2 reads LQKENI. As DNA, the CDR3 is TGTGCCACCGGGACTAGCGGGACCTCCACAGATACGCAGTATTTT. As protein: CATGTSGTSTDTQYF. Full variable domain (outside the CDR3, taken from reference TRBV18 and TRBJ2-3): NAGVMQNPRHLVRRRGQEARLRCSPMKGHSHVYWYRQLPEEGLKFMVYLQKENIIDESGMPKERFSAEFPKEGPSILRIQQVVRGDSAAYFCATGTSGTSTDTQYFGPGTRLTVL.

A remark on this clonotype: Possible read error: a much larger clone is one base away. CDR3 sequence: CANIPGLAGDPHF. The CDR3 DNA reads as TGTGCCAACATCCCAGGTCTAGCGGGGGACCCTCACTTC. The chain couples TRBV28 to TRBJ2-5; 10 positions agree with TRBD2. This CDR3 comprises 13 residues. Germline CDR1 reads MDHEN; CDR2 reads SYDVKM.

This clonotype was found many times. This sequence joins TRBV12-3 or TRBV12-4 and TRBJ1-5, with D unclear. This CDR3 is built from 12 residues. V lost 3 bases, J lost 7 bases, and 7 bases lay in between. This CDR3 is CASSFGFQPQHF. DNA of the CDR3: TGTGCCAGCAGTTTTGGGTTCCAGCCCCAGCATTTT.

In this sample, this clonotype turned up many times. The genes are TRBV19 and TRBJ2-5; D possibly corresponds to TRBD1 (6 bases). V was trimmed by 6 bases and J by 4 bases, leaving 18 bases between them. The CDR3 runs to 15 residues. Germline V gene lookup returns CDR1 LNHDA and CDR2 SQIVND (reference sequence). The CDR3 DNA is TGTGCCAGTAGCCTACAGGGTTTGCCGAGAGAGACCCAGTACTTC. Translated: CASSLQGLPRETQYF.

The chain employs TRBV6-1 and TRBJ1-4, with 7 bases fitting TRBD1. The V gene end was trimmed by 6 bases and the J gene end by 3 bases; junction bases not matched to a gene: 4. CDR3 length: 14 amino acids. Germline CDR1 reads MNHNS; CDR2 reads SASEGT. DNA of the CDR3: TGTGCCAGCAGGGGGGACAGTTCTAATGAAAAACTGTTTTTT. Amino acids: CASRGDSSNEKLFF.

In its sample, this clonotype was seen many times. This chain joins TRBV2 and TRBJ2-1; D is ambiguous. Germline V gives CDR1 SNHLY, CDR2 FYNNEI. With 4 bases removed from V and 7 bases from J, the gap between germline ends came to 11 bases. The CDR3 has 13 amino acids. The CDR3 is CASSGDSWNEQFF. CDR3 DNA: TGTGCCAGCAGTGGGGATAGTTGGAATGAGCAGTTCTTC. The full variable domain, with the rest looked up from reference TRBV2 and TRBJ2-1, is EPEVTQTPSHQVTQMGQEVILRCVPISNHLYFYWYRQILGQKVEFLVSFYNNEISEKSEIFDDQFSVERPDGSNFTLKIRSTKLEDSAMYFCASSGDSWNEQFFGPGTRLTVL.

The sample holds a few counts of this clonotype. A much more abundant neighbour one base away suggests this may be a read error. The chain links TRBV5-1 to TRBJ2-2; D may correspond to TRBD1 or TRBD2 (6 bases each). This CDR3 contains 13 residues. Germline CDR1 and CDR2: SGHRS and YFSETQ. CDR3 amino acids: CASRSGEVGELLF. CDR3 DNA: TGCGCCAGCAGGTCAGGGGAGGTCGGGGAGCTGCTTTTT.

The sample holds many counts of this clonotype. The rearrangement joins TRBV2 to TRBJ1-5; the D is unclear. The length of the CDR3 is 14 residues. V was trimmed by 1 base and J by 6 bases, leaving 10 bases between them. Germline CDR1 and CDR2: SNHLY and FYNNEI. The CDR3 region has the DNA TGTGCCAGCAGTGAAGGGCAGGAAGGTCAGCCCCAGCATTTT. This codes for CASSEGQEGQPQHF.

This clonotype was recorded at least ten times. The rearrangement uses TRBV7-3 and TRBJ2-1; 7 bases line up with TRBD2. CDR3 length: 15 amino acids. Per the germline V gene, CDR1 is SGHTA and CDR2 is FQGTGA. Losses at the gene ends were 4 bases for V and 7 bases for J; bases not matched to a gene: 10. The chain's CDR3 is CASSSSSGNFNEQFF. DNA of the CDR3: TGTGCCAGCAGCTCCTCTAGCGGCAACTTTAATGAGCAGTTCTTC.

The gene calls are TRBV15 and TRBJ2-6; no clear D. The CDR3 consists of 15 residues. Germline CDR1 and CDR2: LNHNV and YYDKDF (reference sequence). V lost 3 bases and J 0 bases, leaving 6 bases between the germline ends. Written as DNA, the CDR3 is TGTGCCACCAGCAGTTGGGGCTCTGGGGCCAACGTCCTGACTTTC. Its protein product is CATSSWGSGANVLTF.